The clone carrying this T cell receptor (beta chain) has a count of ten or more. As yet, its antigen is unknown. This sample is drawn from a study of T-cell reconstitution after alpha-beta-depleted transplantation in children. Study-level results: In patients about two months after transplant, alpha-beta T cells reportedly arose from several hundred expanded graft clones.

For TCRbeta, the library was prepared with unique molecular identifiers. TCRdb re-called the PCR reads with MiXCR, one entry per CDR3 protein. The data hold a few hundred thousand distinct CDR3 sequences, with 10% to 15% observed a single time. V shed 2 bases, J shed 0 bases, and the junction held 3 bases outside the gene matches. Germline assignment: CDR1 DFQATT and CDR2 SNEGSKA (reference sequence). There are 14 residues in the CDR3. This TCR derives from a male patient under 18 who had a stem cell transplant for acute myeloid leukemia, so the T cells may come from the graft donor. Specimen: PBMCs, mostly from graft donor cells, collected 360 days after TCRalphabeta/CD19-depleted stem cell transplant. The genes are TRBV20-1 and TRBJ2-7; 8 nucleotides line up with TRBD1. CDR3 DNA sequence: TGCAGTGCTAGAAGACAGGGGCCCTCCTACGAGCAGTACTTC. Residues: CSARRQGPSYEQYF.